Below are 19 T cell receptor beta chains sequenced from a single sample in a study of blood T cell repertoires in COVID-19. Measured with immunoSEQ multiplex PCR; TCRdb has only the in-frame clones, and not every one. Of 200,000 to 250,000 clones listed, more than 85% are singletons. The source material was peripheral blood. These receptors all stem from a man aged 60 to 75 with COVID-19, enrolled during active disease.

This clone occurred once. The junction and the germline gene differ at one end; a read error may be behind it. This chain connects TRBV6-6 to TRBJ1-3, with TRBD1 matching over 9 bases. The CDR3 extends over 13 amino acids. CDR1 MNHNY and CDR2 SVGAGI come from the germline V gene (reference sequence). The CDR3, as DNA: TGTGCCAGCAGCCAAACCCAGGACAGGGGAGATTCCTTT. Its translation is CASSQTQDRGDSF.

The V call is TRBV5-6, the J call TRBJ1-1, with TRBD1 as a possible D gene (5 bases). Germline CDR1 is SGHDT and CDR2 is YYEEEE. V shed 6 bases and J shed 4 bases, with 13 bases lying between them. The CDR3 length is 13 residues. The CDR3 is CASNWGGVTEAFF. The CDR3, as DNA: TGTGCCAGCAACTGGGGGGGGGTCACTGAAGCTTTCTTT.

This chain links TRBV5-4 with TRBJ1-1, with D unresolved. The V and J ends lost 4 bases and 1 base respectively, with 17 bases between them. Germline V gene sequence: CDR1 SGHNT, CDR2 YYREEE (reference sequence). The CDR3 spans 16 residues. The CDR3 DNA reads TGTGCCAGCAGCCCGGGCGGAGGAGTAAGGAACACTGAAGCTTTCTTT. Translating it yields CASSPGGGVRNTEAFF.

This clone was seen a handful of times. The chain is built from TRBV6-2 or TRBV6-3 and TRBJ2-5; D possibly corresponds to TRBD2 (6 bases). The V and J ends lost 2 bases and 1 base respectively, with 8 bases between them. The CDR3 sequence is 14 residues long. CDR1 is MNHEY, CDR2 SVGEGT, per germline. CDR3 bases: TGTGCCAGCAGTTACGGGCGGGGCCAAGAGACCCAGTACTTC. Its protein product is CASSYGRGQETQYF.

The chain is built from TRBV7-8 and TRBJ1-1, with 7 bases fitting TRBD1. V dropped 2 bases and J dropped 6; count of bases not matched to a gene: 3. The V gene's germline CDR1 is SGHVS and CDR2 FQNEAQ. This CDR3 spans 13 amino acids. The CDR3 loop is CASSLRQGSEAFF. DNA of the CDR3: TGTGCCAGCAGCTTACGACAGGGTTCTGAAGCTTTCTTT.

Here the CDR3 reads CATNSASGNTIYF. For the CDR3, the DNA is TGTGCCACAAACAGTGCCTCTGGAAACACCATATATTTT. V gene TRBV2 combines with J gene TRBJ1-3; D is ambiguous. CDR3 length: 13 residues. V lost 10 bases and J 0 bases, leaving 10 bases between the germline ends. Looked up from germline, CDR1 is SNHLY and CDR2 is FYNNEI. The full variable domain, rest sourced from reference TRBV2 and TRBJ1-3, is EPEVTQTPSHQVTQMGQEVILRCVPISNHLYFYWYRQILGQKVEFLVSFYNNEISEKSEIFDDQFSVERPDGSNFTLKIRSTKLEDSAMYFCATNSASGNTIYFGEGSWLTVV.

V is TRBV3-1 (or the pseudogene TRBV3-2) and J is TRBJ1-2; D is possibly TRBD1 (6 bases). V was trimmed by 0 bases and J by 7 bases, leaving 12 bases between them. The CDR3 is 14 amino acids. Germline V lookup: CDR1 LGHDT, CDR2 YNNKEL (reference sequence). CDR3 region: CASSQEIAGAGYTF. DNA of the CDR3: TGTGCCAGCAGCCAAGAGATAGCAGGGGCTGGCTACACCTTC.

This clone was seen just once. The chain joins TRBV3-1 (or the pseudogene TRBV3-2) to TRBJ1-3; D gene ambiguous. The CDR3 consists of 13 residues. Per the germline V gene, CDR1 is LGHDT and CDR2 is YNNKEL (reference sequence). The V end lost 9 bases, the J end lost 4 bases, and 13 bases lay between the germline ends. The CDR3 DNA sequence: TGTGCCAGTGGAGGGAGGCAAGGAAACACCATATATTTT. As protein: CASGGRQGNTIYF.

V usage is TRBV2 and J usage is TRBJ1-3, with 7 bases that match TRBD1. CDR3 size: 15 residues. V lost 7 bases, J lost 2 bases, and 8 bases stayed unmatched. CDR1 is SNHLY, CDR2 FYNNEI, per germline. In DNA, the CDR3 is TGTGCCAGCAAACAGACCGGGACAGCTGGAAACACCATATATTTT. This codes for CASKQTGTAGNTIYF. The full variable domain, completed using reference TRBV2 and TRBJ1-3, is EPEVTQTPSHQVTQMGQEVILRCVPISNHLYFYWYRQILGQKVEFLVSFYNNEISEKSEIFDDQFSVERPDGSNFTLKIRSTKLEDSAMYFCASKQTGTAGNTIYFGEGSWLTVV.

The J gene is TRBJ2-7, the V gene TRBV11-1; 7 bases match TRBD1. V lost 5 bases to trimming and J lost 5 bases; unmatched junction nucleotides: 12. Germline V lookup: CDR1 SGHAT, CDR2 FQDESV (reference sequence). The length of the CDR3 is 15 residues. The DNA of the CDR3 is TGTGCCAGCAGCCATACAGACAGGGCGGTAGACGAGCAGTACTTC. Its protein product is CASSHTDRAVDEQYF. The full variable domain, rest sourced from reference TRBV11-1 and TRBJ2-7, is EAEVAQSPRYKITEKSQAVAFWCDPISGHATLYWYRQILGQGPELLVQFQDESVVDDSQLPKDRFSAERLKGVDSTLKIQPAELGDSAMYLCASSHTDRAVDEQYFGPGTRLTVT.

About this clone: The DNA is left out, because the CDR3 cannot be placed on it with certainty; the CDR3 is given as TCRdb lists it. V usage is TRBV21-1 and J usage is TRBJ1-3. TRBV21-1 corresponds to a pseudogene. The CDR3 spans 16 residues, counting both ends. The CDR3 protein is CASSTIPVGSGNTIYF.

V is TRBV18 and J is TRBJ2-2; TRBD1 aligns across 9 bases. J gave up 0 bases and V 3 bases, and 5 bases lay outside the gene matches. The CDR3 spans 17 residues. CDR1 KGHSH and CDR2 LQKENI come from the germline V gene. Here the CDR3 reads CASSPKWTGANTGELFF. The CDR3 bases are TGTGCCAGCTCACCGAAATGGACAGGGGCGAACACCGGGGAGCTGTTTTTT.

The rearrangement links TRBV7-9 to TRBJ2-7; 8 bases line up with TRBD2. The CDR3 runs to 15 residues. V trimming: 5 bases; J trimming: 6 bases; junction bases outside the gene matches: 12. CDR1 and CDR2 from the germline V gene are SEHNR and FQNEAQ (reference sequence). Here the CDR3 DNA reads TGTGCCAGCAGCCCGACGGGGGGGTCCCGAGCCGAGCAGTACTTC. This encodes CASSPTGGSRAEQYF.

This clone was detected a few times. The V gene is TRBV9, the J gene TRBJ1-1, with a possible D match to TRBD1 (5 bases). CDR1 and CDR2 from the germline V gene are SGDLS and YYNGEE. The CDR3 is 15 residues long. V shed 4 bases and J shed 4 bases, with 17 bases lying between them. In DNA form, the CDR3 reads TGTGCCAGCAGCAGTAGGGGTTTCGGAGTCACTGAAGCTTTCTTT. As protein: CASSSRGFGVTEAFF. The entire variable domain, with the rest obtained from reference TRBV9 and TRBJ1-1, is as follows: DSGVTQTPKHLITATGQRVTLRCSPRSGDLSVYWYQQSLDQGLQFLIQYYNGEERAKGNILERFSAQQFPDLHSELNLSSLELGDSALYFCASSSRGFGVTEAFFGQGTRLTVV.

The CDR3 spells CASSVEMRRRLAGMYNEQFF. DNA for the CDR3: TGTGCCAGCAGCGTAGAAATGCGGAGACGACTAGCGGGAATGTACAATGAGCAGTTCTTC. The V gene is TRBV9, the J gene TRBJ2-1, with 11 bases aligning to TRBD2. Per germline, CDR1 SGDLS and CDR2 YYNGEE. V was clipped by 0 bases and J by 4 bases; unmatched bases: 15. The CDR3 consists of 20 residues.

The chain combines TRBV5-1 with TRBJ2-3, with TRBD2 matching 11 bases. CDR3 length: 16 amino acids. V was clipped by 4 bases and J by 3 bases; unmatched bases: 7. Germline CDR1 reads SGHRS; CDR2 reads YFSETQ. The CDR3 loop is CASSILAGGTTDTQYF. The CDR3 DNA reads TGCGCCAGCAGCATCCTAGCGGGGGGCACGACAGATACGCAGTATTTT.

V gene TRBV11-1 combines with J gene TRBJ2-1; 8 bases line up with TRBD2. Germline trimming cut 0 bases from V and 13 bases from J; bases unmatched to any gene: 5. The CDR3 has 13 amino acids. Germline CDR1 SGHAT, CDR2 FQDESV (reference sequence). CDR3 coding DNA: TGTGCCAGCAGCTTAGCAGGCCTAGCGGGTCAGTTCTTC. Translation: CASSLAGLAGQFF.

This clone turned up a few times. The chain joins TRBV19 to TRBJ2-2, with TRBD1 matching 11 bases. V was pared by 4 bases and J by 6 bases, with 4 bases of the junction left unmatched. CDR1 is LNHDA, CDR2 SQIVND, per germline (reference sequence). CDR3 length: 15 residues. CDR3 sequence: CASSRGTGGSGELFF. The CDR3 region has the DNA TGTGCCAGTAGTAGAGGGACAGGGGGATCCGGGGAGCTGTTTTTT. The full variable domain, in which reference TRBV19 and TRBJ2-2 provide the parts outside the CDR3, is DGGITQSPKYLFRKEGQNVTLSCEQNLNHDAMYWYRQDPGQGLRLIYYSQIVNDFQKGDIAEGYSVSREKKESFPLTVTSAQKNPTAFYLCASSRGTGGSGELFFGEGSRLTVL.

V and J are TRBV7-6 and TRBJ2-7; 7 bases line up with TRBD1. Trimming cost V 5 bases and J 5 bases; bases outside gene matches: 12. CDR1 and CDR2 from the germline V gene are SGHVS and FNYEAQ. The CDR3 has 15 residues. The CDR3 protein is CASSLTGAVEDEQYF. For the CDR3, the DNA is TGTGCCAGCAGCCTTACAGGGGCGGTAGAGGACGAGCAGTACTTC.